This T cell receptor (beta chain) appears in the sequencing data of a study of T cell responses to AZD1222 COVID-19 vaccine. The CDR3 is made up of 16 amino acids. V was clipped by 3 bases and J by 1 base; unmatched bases: 6. The germline gives CDR1 LNHDA, CDR2 SQIVND (reference sequence). Points on this clone: What it binds is not known.

Data came from immunoSEQ multiplex PCR; TCRdb stores just in-frame clones and leaves some out. The data show about 150,000 clones, more than 70% seen once. Study observations and caveats: Close to half of all spike-specific TCRs reportedly target regions of the variants that are unmutated. After two AZD1222 doses, spike-specific TCR breadth and depth rose versus day 0. It should be noted that donors were predominantly white British and more often female, and clonal diversity was possibly underestimated.

J is TRBJ1-1 and V is TRBV19, with 9 nucleotides matching TRBD1. This clonotype originated in an adult who received the AZD1222 COVID-19 vaccine. Sequencing used peripheral blood, obtained 28 days after the second AZD1222 dose. The CDR3 DNA follows: TGTGCCAGTAGTATCATGCCGACAGGGGGGAACACTGAAGCTTTCTTT. Translated: CASSIMPTGGNTEAFF.